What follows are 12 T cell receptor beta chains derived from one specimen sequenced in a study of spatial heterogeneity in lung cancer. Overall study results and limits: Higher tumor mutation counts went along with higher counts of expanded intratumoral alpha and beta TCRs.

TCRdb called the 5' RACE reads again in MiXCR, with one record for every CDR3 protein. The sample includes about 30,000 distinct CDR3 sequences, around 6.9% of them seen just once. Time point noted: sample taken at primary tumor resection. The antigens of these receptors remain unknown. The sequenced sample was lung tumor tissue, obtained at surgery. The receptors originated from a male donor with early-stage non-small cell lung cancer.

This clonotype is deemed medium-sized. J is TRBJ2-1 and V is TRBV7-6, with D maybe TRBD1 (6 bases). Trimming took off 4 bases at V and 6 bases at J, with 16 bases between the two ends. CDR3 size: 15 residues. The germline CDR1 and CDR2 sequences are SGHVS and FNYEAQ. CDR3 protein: CASSSRRTAINEQFF. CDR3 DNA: TGTGCCAGCAGCTCCAGAAGGACAGCTATCAATGAGCAGTTCTTC.

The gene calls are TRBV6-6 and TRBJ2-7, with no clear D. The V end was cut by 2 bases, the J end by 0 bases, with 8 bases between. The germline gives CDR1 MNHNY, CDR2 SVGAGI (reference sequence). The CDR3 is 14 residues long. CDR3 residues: CASSYGPSSYEQYF. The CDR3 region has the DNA TGTGCCAGCAGTTACGGACCGAGCTCCTACGAGCAGTACTTC.

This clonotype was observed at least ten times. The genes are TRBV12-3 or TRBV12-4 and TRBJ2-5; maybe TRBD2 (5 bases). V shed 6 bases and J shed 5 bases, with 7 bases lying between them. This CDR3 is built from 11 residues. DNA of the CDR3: TGTGCCAGCAGGTCGGGGGAGACCCAGTACTTC. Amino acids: CASRSGETQYF.

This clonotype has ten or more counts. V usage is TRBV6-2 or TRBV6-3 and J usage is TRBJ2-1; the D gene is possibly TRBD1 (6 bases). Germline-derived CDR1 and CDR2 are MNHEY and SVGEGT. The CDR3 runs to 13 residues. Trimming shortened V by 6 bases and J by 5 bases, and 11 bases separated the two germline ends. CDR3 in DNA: TGTGCCAGCAGCCCGGGACACCACAATGAGCAGTTCTTC. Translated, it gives CASSPGHHNEQFF.

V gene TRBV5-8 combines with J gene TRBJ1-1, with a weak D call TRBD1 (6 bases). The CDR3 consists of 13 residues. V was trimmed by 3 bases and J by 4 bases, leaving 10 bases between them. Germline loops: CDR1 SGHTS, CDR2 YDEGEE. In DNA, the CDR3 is TGTGCCAGCAGCTCCATCAGGGGCACTGAAGCTTTCTTT. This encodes CASSSIRGTEAFF. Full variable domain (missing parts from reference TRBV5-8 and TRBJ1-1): EAGVTQSPTHLIKTRGQQATLRCSPISGHTSVYWYQQALGLGLQFLLWYDEGEERNRGNFPPRFSGRQFPNYSSELNVNALELEDSALYLCASSSIRGTEAFFGQGTRLTVV.

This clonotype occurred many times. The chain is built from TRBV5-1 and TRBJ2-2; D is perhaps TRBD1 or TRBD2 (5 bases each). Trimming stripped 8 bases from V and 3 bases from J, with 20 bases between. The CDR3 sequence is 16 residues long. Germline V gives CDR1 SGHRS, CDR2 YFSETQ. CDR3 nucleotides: TGCGCCAGAAACGACGGGGCGCGTCGGTACACCGGGGAGCTGTTTTTT. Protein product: CARNDGARRYTGELFF. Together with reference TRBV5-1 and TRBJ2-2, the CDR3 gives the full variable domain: KAGVTQTPRYLIKTRGQQVTLSCSPISGHRSVSWYQQTPGQGLQFLFEYFSETQRNKGNFPGRFSGRQFSNSRSEMNVSTLELGDSALYLCARNDGARRYTGELFFGEGSRLTVL.

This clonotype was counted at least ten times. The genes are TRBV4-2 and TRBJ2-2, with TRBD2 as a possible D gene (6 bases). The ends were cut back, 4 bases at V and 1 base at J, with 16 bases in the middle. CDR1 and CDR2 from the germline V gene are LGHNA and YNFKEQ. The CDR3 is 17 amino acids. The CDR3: CASSRTLWEENTGELFF. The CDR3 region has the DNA TGTGCCAGCAGCCGGACCTTATGGGAGGAGAACACCGGGGAGCTGTTTTTT.

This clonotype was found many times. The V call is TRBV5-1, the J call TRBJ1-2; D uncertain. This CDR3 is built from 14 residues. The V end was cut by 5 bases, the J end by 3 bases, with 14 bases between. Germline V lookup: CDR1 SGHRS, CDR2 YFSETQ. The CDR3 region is CASRGDPSDYGYTF. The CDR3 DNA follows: TGCGCCAGCAGGGGAGACCCCTCTGACTATGGCTACACCTTC.

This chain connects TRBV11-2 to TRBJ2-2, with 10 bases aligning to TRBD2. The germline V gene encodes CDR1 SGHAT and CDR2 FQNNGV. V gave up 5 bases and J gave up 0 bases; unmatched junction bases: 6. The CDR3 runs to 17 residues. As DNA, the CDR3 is TGTGCCAGCAGCCACCCTAGCGGGGGCTCGAACACCGGGGAGCTGTTTTTT. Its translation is CASSHPSGGSNTGELFF.

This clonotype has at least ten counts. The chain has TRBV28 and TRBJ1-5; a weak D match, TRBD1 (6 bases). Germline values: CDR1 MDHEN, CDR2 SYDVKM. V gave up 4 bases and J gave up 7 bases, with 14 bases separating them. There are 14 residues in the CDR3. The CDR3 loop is CASSSPGAWQPQHF. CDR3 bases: TGTGCCAGCAGTTCCCCAGGGGCGTGGCAGCCCCAGCATTTT. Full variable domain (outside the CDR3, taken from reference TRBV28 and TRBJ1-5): DVKVTQSSRYLVKRTGEKVFLECVQDMDHENMFWYRQDPGLGLRLIYFSYDVKMKEKGDIPEGYSVSREKKERFSLILESASTNQTSMYLCASSSPGAWQPQHFGDGTRLSIL.

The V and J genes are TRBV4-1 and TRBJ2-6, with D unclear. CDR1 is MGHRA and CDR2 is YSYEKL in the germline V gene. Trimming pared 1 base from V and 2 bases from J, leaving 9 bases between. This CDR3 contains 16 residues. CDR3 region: CASSQVGGAGANVLTF. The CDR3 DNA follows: TGCGCCAGCAGCCAAGTAGGTGGTGCTGGGGCCAACGTCCTGACTTTC.

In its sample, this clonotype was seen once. The chain's CDR3 is CATQAGTGYYGYTF. CDR3 coding DNA: TGTGCCACCCAGGCTGGGACAGGGTACTATGGCTACACCTTC. The chain has TRBV28 and TRBJ1-2; 9 bases map to TRBD1. Germline V gene sequence: CDR1 MDHEN, CDR2 SYDVKM. This CDR3 contains 14 residues. The junction had 9 bases not matched to a gene; V was cut back by 10 bases and J by 3 bases.